The T cell receptor beta chain under discussion was sequenced for a study of cytomegalovirus exposure and HLA in healthy donors. Looking at the study overall: In terms of ancestry, the Caucasian-associated cluster contained about four fifths of the roughly 360 genotyped donors. Study results and caveats: As a later analysis showed, several of the most significant clusters appeared to be linked to common viral pathogens. The study found most TCR sequences rare, yet found some public TCRs in many donors. It was likely that a cluster of highly shared sequence variants was a sequencing artifact.

This clone came up a few times. Its antigen is undetermined. Between the trimmed V and J ends, which lost 1 base and 3 bases, there was a span of 14 bases. CDR3 length: 16 amino acids. Germline-derived CDR1 and CDR2 are SGHKS and YYEKEE (reference sequence). Primers for the PCR totalled 60 Vbeta and 13 Jbeta. Clones were read by immunoSEQ multiplex PCR, and TCRdb kept only the in-frame ones, dropping some. The sample holds about 170,000 clones, roughly 67% seen once. The sequenced material came from PBMCs. This chain joins TRBV5-5 and TRBJ1-5, with D perhaps matching TRBD1 (6 bases). This clonotype was obtained from a young woman in good health and CMV-seropositive. In DNA form, the CDR3 reads TGTGCCAGCAGCTTGCCGGGGCAGGGGATCAATCAGCCCCAGCATTTT. Translation: CASSLPGQGINQPQHF.